The sequence of this T cell receptor (beta chain) was determined in a study of blood T cell repertoires in COVID-19. Study in general: PBMCs, B-cell-depleted T cells, or T cells provided the cDNA or gDNA that made up the material.

CDR3 size: 16 residues. CDR1 MNHNS and CDR2 SASEGT come from the germline V gene. V lost 1 base and J 0 bases, leaving 7 bases between the germline ends. Assay used: immunoSEQ multiplex PCR; TCRdb lists only in-frame clones, some missing. Among hundreds of thousands of clones listed, 75% to 90% were seen once. V is TRBV6-1 and J is TRBJ2-6, with D perhaps TRBD2 (5 bases). Sequenced: peripheral blood. The source of this sequence is a woman in her twenties or thirties with active or convalescent COVID-19. The CDR3 sequence: CASSEGAGSGANVLTF. In nucleotides, the CDR3 is TGTGCCAGCAGTGAAGGGGCGGGCTCTGGGGCCAACGTCCTGACTTTC.